The source of this TCR beta chain is a study of cytomegalovirus exposure and HLA in healthy donors. Regarding the study as a whole: Later work associated roughly 17,000 TCR beta sequences with HLA alleles at 0.05 false discovery rate. V segments that were indistinguishable, TRBV6-2 and TRBV6-3 among them, were omitted from analysis. A highly shared variant cluster was judged a likely technical artifact.

This clone showed up just once. Its antigen is unidentified. Primers included in the PCR were 60 Vbeta and 13 Jbeta primers. Repertoires were generated with immunoSEQ multiplex PCR, while TCRdb's copy carries only in-frame clones and drops some. The table lists roughly 200,000 clones, 70% to 85% of them singletons. The CDR3 covers 12 residues. From germline, CDR1 is SGHRS and CDR2 YFSETQ. Trimming took 1 base from V and 8 from J, leaving 7 bases between them. This TCR came from a woman in her forties in good health and CMV-seronegative. The sequencing sample was made of PBMCs. The V call is TRBV5-1, the J call TRBJ2-1; D is ambiguous. The CDR3 here is CASSLSGYEQFF. In nucleotides, the CDR3 is TGCGCCAGCAGCTTGTCCGGGTATGAGCAGTTCTTC.